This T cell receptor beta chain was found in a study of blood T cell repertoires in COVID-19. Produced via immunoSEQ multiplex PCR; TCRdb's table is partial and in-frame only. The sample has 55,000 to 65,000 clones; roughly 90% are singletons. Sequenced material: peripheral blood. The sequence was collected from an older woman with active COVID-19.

This CDR3 is CAWRDRGSTDTQYF. The CDR3 region has the DNA TGTGCCTGGAGGGACAGGGGTTCAACTGATACGCAGTATTTT. The gene calls are TRBV30 and TRBJ2-3; 9 nucleotides align to TRBD1. V gave up 3 bases and J gave up 6 bases; unmatched junction bases: 7. This CDR3 has 14 amino acids. CDR1 is GTSNPN and CDR2 is SVGIG in the germline V gene (reference sequence).